A single sample is the source of the 31 T cell receptor beta chains below, sequenced in a study of OX40 agonist ivuxolimab in advanced cancers. Here immunoSEQ multiplex PCR was the method, and the copy in TCRdb shows in-frame clones only, minus some. The data hold about 120,000 clones, with approximately 89% observed a single time. This material consisted of CD4+ or CD8+ T cells sorted from blood, taken in a trial of the OX40 agonist ivuxolimab. These receptors were collected from an adult with an advanced solid tumor such as melanoma, head and neck, liver or kidney cancer.

The rearrangement joins TRBV6-1 to TRBJ1-2; 9 bases map to TRBD1. The CDR3 covers 14 residues. The J segment lost 4 bases and the V segment lost 4 bases, leaving 4 bases of the junction unmatched. Germline CDR1 reads MNHNS; CDR2 reads SASEGT. The CDR3 DNA reads as TGTGCCAGCAGTGGACAGGGGGAGATCTATGGCTACACCTTC. It translates to CASSGQGEIYGYTF.

As concerns this clone: The junction and the germline gene differ at one end; a read error may be behind it. This chain joins TRBV18 and TRBJ1-4; no clear D gene. The CDR3 totals 14 residues. Germline CDR1 KGHSH, CDR2 LQKENI. CDR3 coding DNA: TGTGCCAGCTCACCACGGCGTGGTCAAGGAGATAGAGTTTTT. Protein: CASSPRRGQGDRVF.

The gene calls are TRBV21-1 and TRBJ2-7; the table's D call, TRBD1, was not checked against the DNA. TRBV21-1 is a pseudogene locus. The CDR3 is made up of 17 amino acids. As DNA, the CDR3 is TGTGCCAGCAGCAAAGCGCGAAGGGGGACAAATAGCTACGAGCAGTACTTC. Its translation is CASSKARRGTNSYEQYF.

The rearrangement uses TRBV5-8 and TRBJ2-3, with a weak D call TRBD2 (6 bases). V was pared by 1 base and J by 0 bases, with 12 bases between. The CDR3 spans 16 residues. The germline CDR1 and CDR2 sequences are SGHTS and YDEGEE. CDR3: CASSLTGVSSTDTQYF. As DNA, the CDR3 is TGTGCCAGCAGCTTGACGGGGGTCTCTAGCACAGATACGCAGTATTTT.

The V call is TRBV2, the J call TRBJ2-3, with 7 bases matching TRBD1. V trimming: 7 bases; J trimming: 2 bases; junction bases outside the gene matches: 9. Germline CDR1 SNHLY, CDR2 FYNNEI. The CDR3 length is 15 residues. CDR3 region: CASIRQGQATDTQYF. As DNA, the CDR3 is TGTGCCAGCATTAGACAGGGACAAGCCACAGATACGCAGTATTTT.

The chain joins TRBV18 to TRBJ1-2; D call uncertain. The CDR3 consists of 14 residues. V dropped 0 bases and J dropped 3 bases, with 8 bases sitting between them. Germline V gives CDR1 KGHSH, CDR2 LQKENI. The DNA of the CDR3 is TGTGCCAGCTCACCACCGGCCAGATACTATGGCTACACCTTC. It is translated as CASSPPARYYGYTF. Variable domain in full (rest from reference TRBV18 and TRBJ1-2): NAGVMQNPRHLVRRRGQEARLRCSPMKGHSHVYWYRQLPEEGLKFMVYLQKENIIDESGMPKERFSAEFPKEGPSILRIQQVVRGDSAAYFCASSPPARYYGYTFGSGTRLTVV.

CDR3 region: CASTLEGGHQGEKLFF. CDR3 DNA: TGTGCCAGTACCCTCGAGGGGGGGCACCAAGGGGAAAAACTGTTTTTT. This chain joins TRBV19 and TRBJ1-4, with TRBD1 as a possible D gene (6 bases). The CDR3 runs 16 residues. The germline V gene encodes CDR1 LNHDA and CDR2 SQIVND (reference sequence). Between the trimmed V and J ends, which lost 7 bases and 8 bases, there was a span of 23 bases.

The CDR3 loop is CASSSAQMGTQYF. The CDR3 nucleotides read TGTGCCAGCAGCTCCGCGCAGATGGGTACGCAGTATTTT. The chain uses TRBV11-3 and TRBJ2-3; no firm D call. The CDR3 runs to 13 residues. From germline, CDR1 is SGHNT and CDR2 YENEEA. Trimming pared 4 bases from V and 8 bases from J, leaving 13 bases between.

This clone was recorded once. The chain is built from TRBV28 and TRBJ1-2; D ambiguous. Trimming took 4 bases from V and 1 from J, leaving 10 bases between them. Per the germline V gene, CDR1 is MDHEN and CDR2 is SYDVKM. The CDR3 sequence is 14 residues long. CDR3 nucleotide sequence: TGTGCCAGCAGTTCCAGGAATATTAACTATGGCTACACCTTC. Amino acids: CASSSRNINYGYTF.

The chain recombines TRBV19 with TRBJ1-4; 9 positions match TRBD1. Germline V gives CDR1 LNHDA, CDR2 SQIVND (reference sequence). The CDR3 is 15 residues long. With 7 bases clipped from V and 7 bases from J, the junction kept 10 bases outside the gene matches. CDR3 bases: TGTGCCAGTACCATATGGACAGGGGAAGGTGAAAAACTGTTTTTT. It specifies CASTIWTGEGEKLFF.

The rearrangement uses TRBV6-5 and TRBJ2-3, with 7 bases identical to TRBD2. The germline CDR1 and CDR2 sequences are MNHEY and SVGAGI. The V gene end was trimmed by 0 bases and the J gene end by 6 bases; junction bases not matched to a gene: 6. This CDR3 comprises 15 residues. The CDR3 spells CASSYSGKGGDTQYF. CDR3 nucleotide sequence: TGTGCCAGCAGTTACTCGGGGAAGGGAGGGGATACGCAGTATTTT.

In its sample, this clone was seen a few times. Distinct nucleotide sequences in the sample also encode this CDR3. This CDR3 is CARQRTLNTEAFF. CDR3 nucleotide sequence: TGTGCCCGCCAAAGGACGTTGAACACTGAAGCTTTCTTT. The V call is TRBV30, the J call TRBJ1-1; D is unclear. V was pared by 8 bases and J by 0 bases, with 13 bases between. The germline CDR1 and CDR2 sequences are GTSNPN and SVGIG (reference sequence). CDR3 length: 13 residues. Drawing the rest from reference TRBV30 and TRBJ1-1, the complete variable domain is SQTIHQWPATLVQPVGSPLSLECTVEGTSNPNLYWYRQAAGRGLQLLFYSVGIGQISSEVPQNLSASRPQDRQFILSSKKLLLSDSGFYLCARQRTLNTEAFFGQGTRLTVV.

The gene calls are TRBV18 and TRBJ1-3; TRBD1 matches at 9 bases. The CDR3 is 17 residues long. The trim removed 3 bases at V and 3 bases at J, leaving 9 bases unmatched. CDR1 and CDR2 (germline): KGHSH, LQKENI. The CDR3 reads CASSPGTGIPVGNTIYF. The CDR3 coding sequence is TGTGCCAGCTCACCCGGGACAGGGATTCCAGTTGGAAACACCATATATTTT.

The rearrangement joins TRBV19 to TRBJ1-5; D unclear. CDR1 and CDR2 (germline): LNHDA, SQIVND (reference sequence). Trimming cost V 7 bases and J 0 bases, with 13 bases left between them. The CDR3 runs 15 residues. The CDR3: CASKMIRDSNQPQHF. Here the CDR3 DNA reads TGTGCCAGTAAGATGATCAGAGATAGCAATCAGCCCCAGCATTTT.

The gene calls are TRBV6-1 and TRBJ1-1; D not resolved. Germline V lookup: CDR1 MNHNS, CDR2 SASEGT. The CDR3 has 13 amino acids. Trimming pared 8 bases from V and 4 bases from J, leaving 14 bases between. The CDR3 spells CASSGERATEAFF. The CDR3 DNA follows: TGTGCCAGCTCTGGGGAAAGGGCCACTGAAGCTTTCTTT.

This chain connects TRBV4-1 to TRBJ2-2; D unclear. From germline, CDR1 is MGHRA and CDR2 YSYEKL. The V gene lost 1 base and the J gene lost 1 base, with 10 bases spanning the gap. The CDR3 covers 16 residues. CDR3 nucleotides: TGCGCCAGCAGCCAAGGCAGCCAGGAGAACACCGGGGAGCTGTTTTTT. Translating gives CASSQGSQENTGELFF.

This chain links TRBV5-4 with TRBJ2-5, with D perhaps TRBD2 (6 bases). The V end was cut by 1 base, the J end by 2 bases, with 12 bases between. The CDR3 sequence is 15 residues long. Germline loops: CDR1 SGHNT, CDR2 YYREEE (reference sequence). CDR3 loop: CASSLKRDLQETQYF. The CDR3 DNA follows: TGTGCCAGCAGCTTGAAACGGGACTTACAAGAGACCCAGTACTTC.

The chain carries TRBV25-1 and TRBJ1-2; D is undetermined. Trimming left V 2 bases short and J 3 bases short, with 7 bases between. Germline V lookup: CDR1 MGHDK, CDR2 SYGVNS. The CDR3 contains 13 residues. Written as DNA, the CDR3 is TGTGCCAGCAGTGAAAACGTGGACTATGGCTACACCTTC. It encodes CASSENVDYGYTF.

J is TRBJ2-7 and V is TRBV28; the match to TRBD1 covers 10 bases. This CDR3 comprises 14 residues. V trimming: 6 bases; J trimming: 6 bases; junction bases outside the gene matches: 8. Per the germline V gene, CDR1 is MDHEN and CDR2 is SYDVKM. The CDR3 is CASRTGTGVVEQYF. CDR3 nucleotides: TGTGCCAGCAGAACCGGGACAGGGGTTGTCGAGCAGTACTTC.

This chain links TRBV18 with TRBJ1-1; D may be TRBD1 (6 bases). This CDR3 is 16 amino acids long. Germline V gene lookup returns CDR1 KGHSH and CDR2 LQKENI. Trimming shortened V by 5 bases and J by 4 bases, and 20 bases separated the two germline ends. CDR3 protein: CASSSDFRGFATEAFF. CDR3 nucleotides: TGTGCCAGCTCATCAGACTTCAGGGGATTTGCCACTGAAGCTTTCTTT.

This clone has a handful of counts. The V call is TRBV19, the J call TRBJ1-1, with D perhaps matching TRBD1 (5 bases). This CDR3 comprises 13 residues. Trimming removed 8 bases at V and 1 base at J, with 11 bases between. From germline, CDR1 is LNHDA and CDR2 SQIVND (reference sequence). CDR3 bases: TGTGCCAGTCGACGAACAGGGAACACTGAAGCTTTCTTT. Translated, it gives CASRRTGNTEAFF.

This clone occurred a few times. The identical CDR3 is also encoded by other nucleotide sequences in the sample. V and J are TRBV5-1 and TRBJ2-5; no reliable D call. The CDR3 is made up of 13 amino acids. V gave up 0 bases and J gave up 1 base, with 4 bases separating them. From germline, CDR1 is SGHRS and CDR2 YFSETQ. CDR3 DNA sequence: TGCGCCAGCAGCTTGGACAGCCAAGAGACCCAGTACTTC. Amino acid sequence: CASSLDSQETQYF. Using reference TRBV5-1 and TRBJ2-5 for the parts outside the CDR3, the full variable domain is KAGVTQTPRYLIKTRGQQVTLSCSPISGHRSVSWYQQTPGQGLQFLFEYFSETQRNKGNFPGRFSGRQFSNSRSEMNVSTLELGDSALYLCASSLDSQETQYFGPGTRLLVL.

The V gene is TRBV4-1, the J gene TRBJ2-5, with 9 nucleotides matching TRBD2. The tail of the sequence fits TRBJ2-7 better, so the J call may be wrong. The CDR3 contains 15 residues. The germline CDR1 and CDR2 sequences are MGHRA and YSYEKL. This chain's CDR3 is CASSQDGTSFYEQYF. In DNA, the CDR3 is TGCGCCAGCAGCCAAGACGGGACTAGCTTCTACGAGCAGTACTTC.

The J gene is TRBJ2-3, the V gene TRBV28; 11 bases align to TRBD2. Losses at the gene ends were 2 bases for V and 10 bases for J; bases not matched to a gene: 14. The CDR3 covers 17 residues. Germline CDR1 reads MDHEN; CDR2 reads SYDVKM. The CDR3 loop is CASSLEGLAEGGRAQYF. CDR3 DNA sequence: TGTGCCAGCAGTTTAGAGGGACTAGCGGAGGGGGGTAGGGCGCAGTATTTT.

The CDR3 sequence: CASSVIGAGYEQYF. The CDR3, as DNA: TGTGCCAGCAGTGTGATTGGGGCGGGTTACGAGCAGTACTTC. The rearrangement uses TRBV28 and TRBJ2-7; D possibly uses TRBD1 or TRBD2 (5 bases each). The V gene's germline CDR1 is MDHEN and CDR2 SYDVKM. The CDR3 extends over 14 amino acids. Trimming pared 5 bases from V and 4 bases from J, leaving 15 bases between.

V is TRBV5-1 and J is TRBJ2-7; the match to TRBD2 covers 8 bases. The CDR3 consists of 16 residues. Germline V gene sequence: CDR1 SGHRS, CDR2 YFSETQ. The junction had 14 bases not matched to a gene; V was cut back by 0 bases and J by 9 bases. The CDR3 bases are TGCGCCAGCAGCTTGGCCGTTTTCGGGGGGGCCAGGGCGCAGTACTTC. This encodes CASSLAVFGGARAQYF.

Comments on this clone: One junction end disagrees with the germline gene, perhaps due to a read error. The chain recombines TRBV7-7 with TRBJ1-1; the D is unclear. Germline CDR1 is SSHAT and CDR2 is FNYEAQ (reference sequence). The CDR3 has 13 residues. The CDR3 is CASSLKKNTEAFF. The CDR3 bases are TGTGCTAGCAGCTTAAAAAAGAACACTGAAGCTTTCTTT. The full variable domain, rest sourced from reference TRBV7-7 and TRBJ1-1, is GAGVSQSPRYKVTKRGQDVTLRCDPISSHATLYWYQQALGQGPEFLTYFNYEAQPDKSGLPSDRFSAERPEGSISTLTIQRTEQRDSAMYRCASSLKKNTEAFFGQGTRLTVV.

The chain links TRBV9 to TRBJ1-2, with unresolved D. In germline, CDR1 is SGDLS, CDR2 YYNGEE. The CDR3 has 15 residues. V was pared by 3 bases and J by 4 bases, with 16 bases between. This chain's CDR3 is CASSETGSPLYGYTF. In DNA, the CDR3 is TGTGCCAGCAGCGAGACTGGCAGCCCTCTCTATGGCTACACCTTC.

V and J are TRBV6-5 and TRBJ1-2, with TRBD1 matching 8 bases. The CDR3 consists of 14 residues. Germline values: CDR1 MNHEY, CDR2 SVGAGI. Germline trimming cut 6 bases from V and 5 bases from J; bases unmatched to any gene: 8. The CDR3 loop reads CASRTGTGVYGYTF. The CDR3 DNA reads as TGTGCCAGCAGAACCGGGACAGGAGTGTATGGCTACACCTTC.

The V and J genes are TRBV13 and TRBJ1-2; D not certain. The CDR3 is 16 residues long. Trimming took 5 bases from V and 4 from J, leaving 20 bases between them. Germline CDR1 PRHDT, CDR2 FYEKMQ (reference sequence). The chain's CDR3 is CASSQTFDGGTYGYTF. The CDR3 DNA reads TGTGCCAGCAGCCAAACCTTCGACGGAGGTACCTATGGCTACACCTTC.

The V and J genes are TRBV30 and TRBJ1-3; tentative D call: TRBD1 (5 bases). This CDR3 region has 13 residues. Trimming took off 1 base at V and 1 base at J, with 5 bases between the two ends. Germline CDR1 and CDR2: GTSNPN and SVGIG (reference sequence). The CDR3 spells CAWSDRSGNTIYF. The CDR3 DNA reads as TGTGCCTGGAGTGACAGGTCTGGAAACACCATATATTTT.